Shown below are 23 T cell receptor beta chains from a single sample sequenced in a study of blood T cell repertoires in COVID-19. Repertoires were generated with immunoSEQ multiplex PCR, while TCRdb's copy carries only in-frame clones and drops some. The sample shows some 390,000 clones, roughly 86% of them seen only once. The source material was peripheral blood. Receptors were obtained from a woman aged 60-75 years with COVID-19, enrolled during active disease.

The chain couples TRBV9 to TRBJ2-2, with D perhaps TRBD2 (5 bases). The CDR3 is 15 amino acids. CDR1 and CDR2 (germline): SGDLS, YYNGEE. The V end was cut by 3 bases, the J end by 2 bases, with 11 bases between. DNA of the CDR3: TGTGCCAGCAGCGCCGGACTTCCCAACACCGGGGAGCTGTTTTTT. Protein sequence: CASSAGLPNTGELFF. The whole variable domain, filled in from reference TRBV9 and TRBJ2-2, reads DSGVTQTPKHLITATGQRVTLRCSPRSGDLSVYWYQQSLDQGLQFLIQYYNGEERAKGNILERFSAQQFPDLHSELNLSSLELGDSALYFCASSAGLPNTGELFFGEGSRLTVL.

This sequence joins TRBV6-5 and TRBJ2-7, with D possibly matching TRBD1 (5 bases). V lost 6 bases to trimming and J lost 1 base, with 10 bases between them. This CDR3 spans 13 amino acids. CDR1 and CDR2 (germline): MNHEY, SVGAGI. This CDR3 is CASRPDNSYEQYF. For the CDR3, the DNA is TGTGCCAGCAGACCGGACAATTCCTACGAGCAGTACTTC.

This clone has a single count. V is TRBV5-1 and J is TRBJ2-3, with D possibly TRBD1 on 6 matching bases. Germline CDR1 SGHRS, CDR2 YFSETQ. Between the trimmed V and J ends, which lost 4 bases and 7 bases, there was a span of 22 bases. The length of the CDR3 is 16 residues. The CDR3 loop reads CASSGGSGSPGNTQYF. CDR3 DNA: TGCGCCAGCAGCGGGGGCTCCGGGTCCCCTGGGAATACGCAGTATTTT.

The V call is TRBV2, the J call TRBJ2-5; TRBD2 aligns across 9 bases. This CDR3 is built from 14 residues. The germline gives CDR1 SNHLY, CDR2 FYNNEI. V was pared by 8 bases and J by 5 bases, with 9 bases of the junction left unmatched. The chain's CDR3 is CASSLRGGRETQYF. CDR3 bases: TGTGCCAGCTCTTTGCGGGGGGGCCGGGAGACCCAGTACTTC.

The chain links TRBV4-2 to TRBJ1-2; 9 bases are shared with TRBD1. Germline CDR1 and CDR2: LGHNA and YNFKEQ. The CDR3 extends over 15 amino acids. Trimming cost V 3 bases and J 7 bases; bases outside gene matches: 9. This CDR3 is CASSQEGDRAGGYTF. DNA of the CDR3: TGTGCCAGCAGCCAGGAGGGGGACAGGGCCGGTGGCTACACCTTC.

CDR3 coding DNA: TGTGCCAGCAAAATCCCTGGGGGGTACGAGCAGTACTTC. Protein product: CASKIPGGYEQYF. The J gene is TRBJ2-7, the V gene TRBV6-5, with D perhaps TRBD2 (6 bases). Germline V lookup: CDR1 MNHEY, CDR2 SVGAGI. Trimming took off 7 bases at V and 4 bases at J, with 14 bases between the two ends. The CDR3 loop spans 13 amino acids.

The genes are TRBV28 and TRBJ1-6; D not resolved. The CDR3 has 12 amino acids. The germline CDR1 and CDR2 sequences are MDHEN and SYDVKM. Between the trimmed V and J ends, which lost 3 bases and 6 bases, there was a span of 3 bases. As DNA, the CDR3 is TGTGCCAGCAGTTTCTCTAATTCACCCCTCCACTTT. Its protein product is CASSFSNSPLHF. The whole variable domain, remainder taken from reference TRBV28 and TRBJ1-6, is DVKVTQSSRYLVKRTGEKVFLECVQDMDHENMFWYRQDPGLGLRLIYFSYDVKMKEKGDIPEGYSVSREKKERFSLILESASTNQTSMYLCASSFSNSPLHFGNGTRLTVT.

CDR3 protein: CASTRLAGRTGELFF. Here the CDR3 DNA reads TGCGCCAGTACAAGACTAGCGGGGCGTACCGGGGAGCTGTTTTTT. V usage is TRBV5-1 and J usage is TRBJ2-2; TRBD2 matches at 11 bases. This CDR3 has 15 amino acids. Germline values: CDR1 SGHRS, CDR2 YFSETQ. V dropped 8 bases and J dropped 5; count of bases not matched to a gene: 8.

This clone was counted a few times. This rearrangement joins TRBV5-4 to TRBJ1-2; TRBD1 is a possible D gene (5 bases). The V and J ends lost 6 bases and 5 bases respectively, with 20 bases between them. Germline V gene lookup returns CDR1 SGHNT and CDR2 YYREEE (reference sequence). The CDR3 runs 15 residues. CDR3 sequence (DNA): TGTGCCAGCACCGCTCGGCAGGGCCCCCCTTATGGCTACACCTTC. Amino acids: CASTARQGPPYGYTF.

The chain recombines TRBV5-4 with TRBJ2-1; a possible D gene is TRBD1 (6 bases). V lost 4 bases and J lost 2, with 13 bases in between. CDR3 length: 15 residues. Per germline, CDR1 SGHNT and CDR2 YYREEE (reference sequence). The CDR3 DNA sequence: TGTGCCAGCAGCCCACAGGGTCCCCCCTACAATGAGCAGTTCTTC. As protein: CASSPQGPPYNEQFF.

The count of this clone is one. The chain joins TRBV5-1 to TRBJ2-7, with TRBD1 identical over 9 bases. Unmatched junction bases numbered 5, after V lost 4 bases and J lost 0 bases. Germline lookup yields CDR1 SGHRS and CDR2 YFSETQ. The CDR3 spans 15 residues. DNA for the CDR3: TGCGCCAGCAGCACGGGACAGGGAAGCTCCTACGAGCAGTACTTC. Translation: CASSTGQGSSYEQYF.

V is TRBV9 and J is TRBJ1-2, with no clear D. The CDR3 runs to 11 residues. V was pared by 2 bases and J by 7 bases, with 6 bases between. CDR1 is SGDLS and CDR2 is YYNGEE in the germline V gene. The CDR3 region is CASSVPGGYTF. In DNA form, the CDR3 reads TGTGCCAGCAGCGTGCCGGGTGGCTACACCTTC.

The chain is built from TRBV6-6 and TRBJ2-1, with TRBD2 matching 8 bases. In germline, CDR1 is MNHNY, CDR2 SVGAGI (reference sequence). V lost 7 bases, J lost 3 bases, and 5 bases stayed unmatched. The CDR3 is 14 amino acids. The chain's CDR3 is CASKAGERYNEQFF. The CDR3 DNA follows: TGTGCCAGCAAAGCGGGGGAGCGCTACAATGAGCAGTTCTTC.

This chain uses TRBV3-1 (or the pseudogene TRBV3-2) with TRBJ2-7; unclear D gene. CDR3 size: 14 residues. V was pared by 0 bases and J by 2 bases, with 8 bases between. Germline CDR1 is LGHDT and CDR2 is YNNKEL (reference sequence). This CDR3 reads CASSQESKPYEQYF. The DNA of the CDR3 is TGTGCCAGCAGCCAAGAGTCCAAGCCCTACGAGCAGTACTTC.

This clone appeared a single time. The gene calls are TRBV5-4 and TRBJ1-3, with D tentatively TRBD1 (5 bases). The length of the CDR3 is 16 residues. Germline V gene lookup returns CDR1 SGHNT and CDR2 YYREEE (reference sequence). The V end lost 4 bases, the J end lost 0 bases, and 14 bases lay between the germline ends. In nucleotides, the CDR3 is TGTGCCAGCAGCCCTCCCACGGGACTCTCTGGAAACACCATATATTTT. Its translation is CASSPPTGLSGNTIYF.

This chain joins TRBV11-2 and TRBJ1-1; possible D gene TRBD1, 6 bases. The CDR3 runs to 13 residues. CDR1 is SGHAT, CDR2 FQNNGV, per germline. Trimming pared 5 bases from V and 5 bases from J, leaving 12 bases between. The CDR3 DNA reads as TGTGCCAGCAGCACCTCAGGGGAAACTGAAGCTTTCTTT. It encodes CASSTSGETEAFF.

This chain joins TRBV6-5 and TRBJ1-5; possible D gene TRBD1, 6 bases. Germline V gives CDR1 MNHEY, CDR2 SVGAGI. CDR3 length: 13 amino acids. The V and J ends lost 6 bases and 1 base respectively, with 7 bases between them. The CDR3 DNA reads TGTGCCAGCAGCGGACAGAGCAATCAGCCCCAGCATTTT. This sequence encodes CASSGQSNQPQHF.

V and J are TRBV6-2 or TRBV6-3 and TRBJ1-1; D remains unclear. The CDR3 is 13 residues long. CDR1 is MNHEY, CDR2 SVGEGT, per germline. Trimming took off 2 bases at V and 8 bases at J, with 12 bases between the two ends. DNA for the CDR3: TGTGCCAGCAGTTACCCTCGACATGCCGAAGCTTTCTTT. This sequence encodes CASSYPRHAEAFF.

V is TRBV18 and J is TRBJ2-7; D is unclear. The CDR3 has 15 amino acids. The germline V and J ends were trimmed by 2 bases and 1 base, with 12 bases remaining between them. Germline assignment: CDR1 KGHSH and CDR2 LQKENI. CDR3 nucleotide sequence: TGTGCCAGCTCACCATCATGGGCCGAATCCTACGAGCAGTACTTC. Protein: CASSPSWAESYEQYF.

The rearrangement joins TRBV11-2 to TRBJ2-1; TRBD2 agrees at 9 bases. The CDR3 spans 15 residues. Germline loops: CDR1 SGHAT, CDR2 FQNNGV. Unmatched junction bases numbered 8, after V lost 5 bases and J lost 6 bases. The CDR3 DNA reads TGTGCCAGCAGCGCCGAAGCGGGGGGCTCCAATGAGCAGTTCTTC. It encodes CASSAEAGGSNEQFF.

The chain recombines TRBV5-4 with TRBJ1-2, with 7 bases identical to TRBD1. Trimming removed 4 bases from V and 7 bases from J; junction bases left unmatched: 13. Germline V gene data show CDR1 as SGHNT and CDR2 as YYREEE (reference sequence). This CDR3 is built from 15 residues. CDR3 region: CASSTGGGAIFGYTF. CDR3 bases: TGTGCCAGCAGCACTGGAGGGGGCGCGATTTTTGGCTACACCTTC.

The table lists this clone with a count of one. The rearrangement joins TRBV7-3 to TRBJ2-3; a weak D match, TRBD2 (6 bases). With 2 bases removed from V and 6 bases from J, the gap between germline ends came to 12 bases. The CDR3 spans 14 residues. The V gene's germline CDR1 is SGHTA and CDR2 FQGTGA. This CDR3 reads CASSLAGPGDTQYF. The CDR3 DNA reads TGTGCCAGCAGCTTAGCGGGGCCGGGCGATACGCAGTATTTT.

This clone was counted once. This chain joins TRBV6-5 and TRBJ2-7, with 8 positions matching TRBD1. The CDR3 has 14 amino acids. V was clipped by 7 bases and J by 3 bases; unmatched bases: 8. Germline loops: CDR1 MNHEY, CDR2 SVGAGI. The CDR3: CASIGQGSVYEQYF. In nucleotides, the CDR3 is TGTGCCAGCATCGGACAGGGTTCCGTCTACGAGCAGTACTTC.